The clone carrying this TCR beta chain occurred many times. No antigen is known for it. Central memory, naive, regulatory and stem cell-like memory CD4+ cells were sorted by CD45RO/CCR7/CD25/CD127/CD95/CD27. All sorted populations exceeded 98% purity. The CDR3 runs to 14 residues. V was cut by 0 bases and J by 6 bases, with 11 bases left in between. The germline gives CDR1 MGHDK, CDR2 SYGVNS. The sample comes from a study of beta chain features in type 1 diabetes. Across the whole study: Examination spanned about 99 million sorted cells from all samples. The study's findings and limits: There was no resolution here of whether HLA type influences TCRB rearrangement.

Expressed TCRB transcripts were sequenced because the entire RNA isolate underwent reverse transcription. The table came from immunoSEQ multiplex PCR; TCRdb's copy has only in-frame clones and leaves some out. The table includes just over 150,000 clones, more than 9.5% detected once. Sequenced material: central memory CD4+ T cells from blood. This chain joins TRBV25-1 and TRBJ1-2; D not resolved. This receptor was taken from a man between 18 and 29 years old in good health. The CDR3 DNA is TGTGCCAGCAGTGAATATGCCAGAGAGGATGGCTACACCTTC. It translates to CASSEYAREDGYTF.